Detailed here is one TCR beta chain. This sample was included in a study of pediatric ulcerative colitis. Produced via immunoSEQ multiplex PCR; TCRdb's table is partial and in-frame only. The sample holds about 11,000 clones, 80% to 90% seen once. During colonoscopy, one to two rectal pinch biopsies were collected. The origin of this receptor is a girl aged 10-17 years who was a control in a study of pediatric ulcerative colitis. The sample consisted of gut tissue.

The CDR3 DNA sequence: TGTGCCAGCAGTGAGCGGGAGTACAATGAGCAGTTCTTC. Translated, it gives CASSEREYNEQFF. The chain carries TRBV6-4 and TRBJ2-1, with 7 bases aligning to TRBD2. The CDR3 runs to 13 residues. CDR1 is MRHNA and CDR2 is SNTAGT in the germline V gene. Losses at the gene ends were 3 bases for V and 4 bases for J; bases not matched to a gene: 0.